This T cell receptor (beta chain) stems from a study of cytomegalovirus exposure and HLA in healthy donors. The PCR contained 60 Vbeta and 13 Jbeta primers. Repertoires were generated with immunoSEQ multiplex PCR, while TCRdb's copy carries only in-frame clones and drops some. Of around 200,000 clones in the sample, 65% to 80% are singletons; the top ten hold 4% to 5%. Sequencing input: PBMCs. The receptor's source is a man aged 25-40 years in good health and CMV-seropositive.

CDR3: CASTGLAGASYEQYF. The DNA for the CDR3 is TGTGCCAGCACCGGTCTAGCGGGCGCGTCCTACGAGCAGTACTTC. This chain joins TRBV6-6 and TRBJ2-5; TRBD2 agrees at 8 bases. The end of the DNA is better explained by TRBJ2-7, so the J call may be wrong. The CDR3 totals 15 residues. Germline loops: CDR1 MNHNY, CDR2 SVGAGI (reference sequence).